This T cell receptor (beta chain) emerged from a study of CD8 T cells in Susac syndrome. Random hexamers were used to reverse transcribe roughly 0.45 to 1 ug of RNA. MiXCR was run by TCRdb on the immunoSEQ multiplex PCR reads, yielding one entry per CDR3 protein. The sample includes under 95,000 distinct CDR3 sequences, roughly 94% of them seen just once. This TCR was sampled from a human donor with Susac syndrome. Sequencing used CD4+ T cells from PBMCs.

This chain's CDR3 is CASGTLGTALNTEAFF. The CDR3 DNA follows: TGTGCCAGCGGTACCCTCGGGACAGCACTGAACACTGAAGCTTTCTTT. The chain carries TRBV21-1 and TRBJ1-1; no DNA check was done on the table's D call, TRBD1. TRBV21-1 is listed as a pseudogene. The CDR3 sequence is 16 residues long.